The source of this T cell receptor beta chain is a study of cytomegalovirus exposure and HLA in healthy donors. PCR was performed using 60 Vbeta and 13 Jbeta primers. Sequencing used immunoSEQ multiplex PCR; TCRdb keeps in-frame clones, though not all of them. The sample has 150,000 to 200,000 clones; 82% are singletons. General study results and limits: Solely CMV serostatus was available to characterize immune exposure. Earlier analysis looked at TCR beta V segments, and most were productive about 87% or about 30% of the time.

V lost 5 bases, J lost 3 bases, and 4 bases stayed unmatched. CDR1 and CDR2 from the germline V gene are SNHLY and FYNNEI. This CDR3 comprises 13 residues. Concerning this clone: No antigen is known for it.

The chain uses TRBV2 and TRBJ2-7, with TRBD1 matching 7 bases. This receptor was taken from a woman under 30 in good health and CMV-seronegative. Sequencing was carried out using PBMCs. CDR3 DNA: TGTGCCAGCAGTAAAAACAGGGGCTACGAGCAGTACTTC. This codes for CASSKNRGYEQYF.